These 28 T cell receptor beta chains were all obtained from the same sample, sequenced in a study of blood T cell repertoires in COVID-19. Produced via immunoSEQ multiplex PCR; TCRdb's table is partial and in-frame only. The sample includes some 220,000 clones, roughly nine tenths of them seen just once. The sequencing sample was made of PBMCs or T cells enriched from blood (not recorded which). All receptors come from a woman aged 45-60 years in a cohort exposed to, infected with or recovered from COVID-19 (not recorded which).

This clone was recorded once. This chain joins TRBV21-1 and TRBJ2-7; the table's D call TRBD1 went unverified against the DNA. TRBV21-1 is a pseudogene. This CDR3 has 14 amino acids. The CDR3, as DNA: TGTGCCAGCCTGGACAGGCGCCTTTACTACGAGCAGTACTTC. Its protein product is CASLDRRLYYEQYF.

The chain combines TRBV10-1 with TRBJ2-3; 11 bases are shared with TRBD2. This CDR3 contains 15 residues. J gave up 4 bases and V 6 bases, and 6 bases lay outside the gene matches. In germline, CDR1 is WNHNN, CDR2 SYGVQD (reference sequence). CDR3 bases: TGCGCCAGCAGCGTTACTAGCGGGGGCCCAGATACGCAGTATTTT. Translated: CASSVTSGGPDTQYF.

The chain links TRBV5-1 to TRBJ1-3; D not certain. The CDR3 totals 12 residues. CDR1 and CDR2 from the germline V gene are SGHRS and YFSETQ. Trimming took off 1 base at V and 4 bases at J, with 3 bases between the two ends. The CDR3 region is CASSLSGNTIYF. The CDR3 nucleotides are TGCGCCAGCAGCTTGAGCGGAAACACCATATATTTT.

On this clone: Other DNA sequences in this specimen translate into the identical CDR3. The CDR3, as DNA: TGCGCCAGCAGCCAAGAAGGGGGCCCAGATACGCAGTATTTT. This encodes CASSQEGGPDTQYF. The V call is TRBV4-3, the J call TRBJ2-3; 7 positions agree with TRBD1. Germline trimming cut 0 bases from V and 4 bases from J; bases unmatched to any gene: 1. Per the germline V gene, CDR1 is LGHNA and CDR2 is YSLEER. This CDR3 contains 14 residues.

The V and J genes are TRBV11-2 and TRBJ2-7; 11 bases line up with TRBD2. This CDR3 is 15 amino acids long. J was trimmed by 1 base and V by 5 bases; bases with no gene match: 4. Germline assignment: CDR1 SGHAT and CDR2 FQNNGV. Written as DNA, the CDR3 is TGTGCCAGCAGCCATTTAGCGGGGGGGTCCTACGAGCAGTACTTC. Amino acids: CASSHLAGGSYEQYF.

V usage is TRBV24-1 and J usage is TRBJ2-2; 8 nucleotides match TRBD1. Germline loops: CDR1 KGHDR, CDR2 SFDVKD. After removal of 2 bases from V and 5 bases from J, the junction contained 3 bases not matched to a gene. This CDR3 has 15 amino acids. Here the CDR3 reads CATSDSQGATGELFF. The DNA for the CDR3 is TGTGCCACCAGTGATTCGCAGGGGGCGACCGGGGAGCTGTTTTTT.

The chain joins TRBV28 to TRBJ1-3; D might be TRBD1 (5 bases). The CDR3 is made up of 19 amino acids. Germline V CDR1 and CDR2: MDHEN, SYDVKM. V was trimmed by 2 bases and J by 0 bases, leaving 20 bases between them. The CDR3 sequence: CASSLLRPREGFSGNTIYF. CDR3 DNA: TGTGCCAGCAGTTTACTGAGGCCCAGGGAGGGTTTCTCTGGAAACACCATATATTTT.

V gene TRBV27 combines with J gene TRBJ1-2, with TRBD1 matching over 11 bases. There are 14 residues in the CDR3. V lost 8 bases to trimming and J lost 5 bases; unmatched junction nucleotides: 7. From germline, CDR1 is MNHEY and CDR2 SMNVEV (reference sequence). The CDR3 loop reads CASGGQGAGYGYTF. Here the CDR3 DNA reads TGTGCCAGCGGCGGACAGGGGGCCGGGTATGGCTACACCTTC.

The chain links TRBV28 to TRBJ2-7, with D possibly TRBD1 on 5 matching bases. The germline gives CDR1 MDHEN, CDR2 SYDVKM. V was cut by 3 bases and J by 4 bases, with 16 bases left in between. The CDR3 is 15 amino acids. CDR3 loop: CASSFSAGHPYEQYF. In DNA, the CDR3 is TGTGCCAGCAGTTTCTCGGCAGGGCACCCTTACGAGCAGTACTTC.

The chain employs TRBV5-5 and TRBJ2-2; D gene unclear. Germline V gene sequence: CDR1 SGHKS, CDR2 YYEKEE (reference sequence). This CDR3 has 15 residues. The V and J ends lost 0 bases and 5 bases respectively, with 11 bases between them. CDR3 DNA: TGTGCCAGCAGCTTGGAAAGCGTAAGGACCGGGGAGCTGTTTTTT. It translates to CASSLESVRTGELFF.

This chain links TRBV3-1 (or the pseudogene TRBV3-2) with TRBJ2-2; 7 bases line up with TRBD2. Germline V gives CDR1 LGHDT, CDR2 YNNKEL (reference sequence). This CDR3 region has 15 residues. After removal of 4 bases from V and 7 bases from J, the junction contained 9 bases not matched to a gene. CDR3 protein: CASSPKSGVSGELFF. In DNA, the CDR3 is TGTGCCAGCAGCCCTAAGAGCGGGGTTAGCGGGGAGCTGTTTTTT.

The chain recombines TRBV27 with TRBJ2-1; 10 bases are a match to TRBD1. The germline V gene encodes CDR1 MNHEY and CDR2 SMNVEV (reference sequence). CDR3 size: 14 residues. The junction had 4 bases not matched to a gene; V was cut back by 6 bases and J by 5 bases. CDR3 protein: CASSLGQGHNEQFF. In nucleotides, the CDR3 is TGTGCCAGCAGCTTGGGACAGGGGCACAATGAGCAGTTCTTC.

The rearrangement joins TRBV2 to TRBJ1-5; D may be TRBD1 (5 bases). Germline V gene data show CDR1 as SNHLY and CDR2 as FYNNEI. The length of the CDR3 is 17 residues. The V end lost 0 bases, the J end lost 2 bases, and 14 bases lay between the germline ends. The CDR3 region has the DNA TGTGCCAGCAGTGAAGCGCTAGGGGCGGGGGGCAATCAGCCCCAGCATTTT. Amino acids: CASSEALGAGGNQPQHF.

The chain employs TRBV27 and TRBJ2-5; D is undetermined. The V end was cut by 3 bases, the J end by 2 bases, with 7 bases between. The germline gives CDR1 MNHEY, CDR2 SMNVEV (reference sequence). The CDR3 extends over 13 amino acids. CDR3 in amino acids: CASSFSVQETQYF. The CDR3 DNA sequence: TGTGCCAGCAGTTTTTCGGTACAAGAGACCCAGTACTTC.

This clone was picked up one time. The genes are TRBV6-5 and TRBJ2-7, with TRBD2 identical over 8 bases. CDR1 and CDR2 (germline): MNHEY, SVGAGI. Trimming at V came to 7 bases and at J to 4 bases, leaving 9 bases not matched to a gene. The CDR3 covers 14 residues. CDR3 sequence reads: CASTPGGAEYEQYF. The CDR3 DNA reads TGTGCCAGCACACCCGGGGGGGCGGAGTACGAGCAGTACTTC.

The chain joins TRBV28 to TRBJ1-2, with 7 bases lining up with TRBD1. Germline V gene data show CDR1 as MDHEN and CDR2 as SYDVKM. J gave up 0 bases and V 4 bases, and 11 bases lay outside the gene matches. The CDR3 sequence is 17 residues long. The CDR3 sequence: CASSWSSGGLANYGYTF. DNA of the CDR3: TGTGCCAGCAGTTGGTCATCAGGGGGGTTAGCTAACTATGGCTACACCTTC.

The gene calls are TRBV5-1 and TRBJ2-5; D uncertain. Between the trimmed V and J ends, which lost 0 bases and 2 bases, there was a span of 17 bases. Germline CDR1 and CDR2: SGHRS and YFSETQ. The CDR3 is 17 residues long. CDR3 amino acids: CASSLGSLLLPQETQYF. CDR3 bases: TGCGCCAGCAGCTTGGGTTCTTTACTACTCCCTCAAGAGACCCAGTACTTC.

The chain is built from TRBV11-2 and TRBJ2-7; a weak D match, TRBD1 (5 bases). From germline, CDR1 is SGHAT and CDR2 FQNNGV. The CDR3 sequence is 15 residues long. Trimming pared 6 bases from V and 4 bases from J, leaving 19 bases between. The CDR3 nucleotides are TGTGCCAGCAGAAACACCGTCGCAGGGAAGTACGAGCAGTACTTC. Its protein is CASRNTVAGKYEQYF.

This sequence joins TRBV5-5 and TRBJ1-5; possible D gene TRBD1, 6 bases. Germline CDR1 SGHKS, CDR2 YYEKEE (reference sequence). Trimming left V 3 bases short and J 4 bases short, with 11 bases between. The CDR3 contains 14 residues. CDR3 DNA sequence: TGTGCCAGCAGCTCGGGACACCAAAATCAGCCCCAGCATTTT. Translation: CASSSGHQNQPQHF.

The gene calls are TRBV7-9 and TRBJ2-3; D ambiguous. This CDR3 spans 14 amino acids. Germline V gene lookup returns CDR1 SEHNR and CDR2 FQNEAQ (reference sequence). The ends were cut back, 1 base at V and 2 bases at J, with 7 bases in the middle. DNA for the CDR3: TGTGCCAGCAGCTTAGTCTCCTACACAGATACGCAGTATTTT. Amino acids: CASSLVSYTDTQYF. The variable domain in full, with the rest retrieved from reference TRBV7-9 and TRBJ2-3, is DTGVSQNPRHKITKRGQNVTFRCDPISEHNRLYWYRQTLGQGPEFLTYFQNEAQLEKSRLLSDRFSAERPKGSFSTLEIQRTEQGDSAMYLCASSLVSYTDTQYFGPGTRLTVL.

In this sample, this clone turned up a few times. The V call is TRBV30, the J call TRBJ1-5; 8 bases are a match to TRBD1. Germline V gene lookup returns CDR1 GTSNPN and CDR2 SVGIG (reference sequence). The CDR3 length is 14 residues. Trimming took 2 bases from V and 2 from J; bases not matched to a gene: 2. Here the CDR3 reads CAWSKTGGNQPQHF. In nucleotides, the CDR3 is TGTGCCTGGAGTAAGACAGGGGGCAATCAGCCCCAGCATTTT.

The V gene is TRBV6-2 or TRBV6-3, the J gene TRBJ1-2; a weak D match, TRBD1 (5 bases). Germline V CDR1 and CDR2: MNHEY, SVGEGT. The CDR3 contains 14 residues. Trimming left V 5 bases short and J 2 bases short, with 12 bases between. The CDR3 loop reads CASSQRQTNYGYTF. In DNA, the CDR3 is TGTGCCAGCAGTCAGCGACAGACGAACTATGGCTACACCTTC.

The J gene is TRBJ1-4, the V gene TRBV4-3, with a possible D match to TRBD1 (5 bases). This CDR3 region has 15 residues. Germline V gives CDR1 LGHNA, CDR2 YSLEER. With 0 bases removed from V and 5 bases from J, the gap between germline ends came to 10 bases. The CDR3 coding sequence is TGCGCCAGCAGCCAAGATTGGGGGGTCAATGAAAAACTGTTTTTT. This gives the protein CASSQDWGVNEKLFF.

V gene TRBV6-5 combines with J gene TRBJ1-2, with 9 bases matching TRBD1. Trimming cost V 6 bases and J 4 bases; bases outside gene matches: 3. This CDR3 contains 13 residues. Germline CDR1 MNHEY, CDR2 SVGAGI. CDR3 bases: TGTGCCAGCAGGGAGACAGGGGGCTATGGCTACACCTTC. It codes for CASRETGGYGYTF.

This sequence joins TRBV6-4 and TRBJ2-6; 7 nucleotides align to TRBD1. Germline V gives CDR1 MRHNA, CDR2 SNTAGT. The CDR3 covers 16 residues. The junction had 5 bases not matched to a gene; V was cut back by 6 bases and J by 0 bases. The CDR3 bases are TGTGCCAGCAGCCCCCGGGACAGCTCTGGGGCCAACGTCCTGACTTTC. As protein: CASSPRDSSGANVLTF.

The chain uses TRBV19 and TRBJ2-2; 7 positions agree with TRBD1. The junction had 9 bases not matched to a gene; V was cut back by 7 bases and J by 1 base. CDR1 and CDR2 from the germline V gene are LNHDA and SQIVND (reference sequence). CDR3 length: 16 residues. CDR3: CASTRMGQKNTGELFF. Written as DNA, the CDR3 is TGTGCCAGTACCCGAATGGGACAGAAGAACACCGGGGAGCTGTTTTTT.

This chain uses TRBV28 with TRBJ2-1; D remains unclear. The CDR3 length is 14 residues. V lost 10 bases, J lost 2 bases, and 15 bases lay in between. Germline values: CDR1 MDHEN, CDR2 SYDVKM. CDR3 sequence: CATHSPQAYNEQFF. The DNA for the CDR3 is TGTGCCACCCATTCTCCGCAGGCCTACAATGAGCAGTTCTTC. Supplemented by reference TRBV28 and TRBJ2-1, the full variable domain reads DVKVTQSSRYLVKRTGEKVFLECVQDMDHENMFWYRQDPGLGLRLIYFSYDVKMKEKGDIPEGYSVSREKKERFSLILESASTNQTSMYLCATHSPQAYNEQFFGPGTRLTVL.

On this clone: No conserved phenylalanine or tryptophan ends this CDR3, so it is likely a read error. Because the CDR3's place on the DNA is in doubt, the DNA is left out and the CDR3 is given as listed by TCRdb. The V call is TRBV2, the J call TRBJ1-1; the table's TRBD1 call for D was not verified on the DNA. The CDR3 length is 12 residues, termini included. CDR1 is SNHLY, CDR2 FYNNEI, per germline. The CDR3 protein is CASSELGLNPAV.